This TCR beta chain comes out of a study of beta chain features in type 1 diabetes. There are a few counts of this clone. Its specificity is not known. CDR1 is SGHAT, CDR2 FQNNGV, per germline. There are 14 residues in the CDR3. Trimming at V came to 5 bases and at J to 5 bases, leaving 4 bases not matched to a gene. Findings and caveats of the study: Shortening of TCRB CDR3s, moderate but significant, appeared in all four CD4+ subsets of Type 1 diabetes patients.

Purity of each sorted population was above 95%. Every isolated RNA sample was fully reverse transcribed, so sequencing captured expressed TCRB transcripts. TCRdb's copy holds only in-frame clones and misses some; the assay was immunoSEQ multiplex PCR. Seen here are 600,000 to 700,000 clones, around 12% observed once, and the top ten hold 0.09% to 0.15%. The rearrangement joins TRBV11-2 to TRBJ2-5; 11 positions match TRBD2. Sequencing was carried out using naive CD4+ T cells from blood. The clonotype comes from a man in his thirties or forties with type 1 diabetes. DNA for the CDR3: TGTGCCAGCAGCATAGCGGGGGGGCGTGAGACCCAGTACTTC. Protein product: CASSIAGGRETQYF.